This is a list of T cell receptor beta chains from one sample in a study of CXCR3-negative and CXCR3-positive naive CD8 T cells. TCRdb derives one entry per CDR3 protein from the 5' RACE reads, leaving out DNA. Its table lists fewer than 80,000 distinct CDR3 sequences. Sequenced input: naive CXCR3- CD8+ T cells from blood. The receptor source for this set is a human donor in good health. Some clones in this sample may be carry-over from other donors' samples. Both conserved end residues are part of each CDR3. For some rows the clone size is stated as once, few or many, or as a class when expanded; others skip it.

NA,TRBJ2-7,TRBV29-1,CSVDGTSDPYEQYF
NA,TRBJ1-1,TRBV12-3/TRBV12-4,CASSLAPSLLNTEAFF
NA,TRBJ2-7,TRBV7-9,CASSLSGPYEQYF
NA,TRBJ2-2,TRBV28,CASSLTTGELFF
NA,TRBJ2-7,TRBV19,CASSIALSDYEQYF
NA,TRBJ2-4,TRBV6-2/TRBV6-3,CASSYTDRNIQYF
NA,TRBJ1-2,TRBV9,CASSAHVGQGETYGYTF
NA,TRBJ2-1,TRBV28,CASSFGGEGGVYNEQFF
NA,TRBJ2-7,TRBV29-1,CSVEVTPGTNYEQYF
medium-sized,TRBJ2-1,TRBV7-2,CASSAYGANEQFF
NA,TRBJ2-1,TRBV5-6,CASSSNYNEQFF
NA,TRBJ2-7,TRBV20-1,CSARDARQDYYEQYF
NA,TRBJ1-1,TRBV19,CASSRFGGNTEAFF
NA,TRBJ2-1,TRBV7-3,CASSLLAGGPGEQFF
NA,TRBJ1-5,TRBV5-1,CASSQDRSGQPQHF
NA,TRBJ2-1,TRBV29-1,CSVVGRGYEQFF
NA,TRBJ2-7,TRBV20-1,CSASGGYEQYF
NA,TRBJ1-2,TRBV29-1,CSVVEGGGYTF
NA,TRBJ2-1,TRBV27,CASSLWASGHNEQFF
NA,TRBJ2-7,TRBV28,CASSFIGSAYEQYF
NA,TRBJ2-7,TRBV6-2/TRBV6-3,CASSYSMAQDPSYEQYF
NA,TRBJ1-1,TRBV5-6,CASSWGGGTEAFF
NA,TRBJ2-1,TRBV7-3,CASSFGGLRSNEQFF
NA,TRBJ2-3,TRBV6-6,CASRTRGSGYHDTQYF